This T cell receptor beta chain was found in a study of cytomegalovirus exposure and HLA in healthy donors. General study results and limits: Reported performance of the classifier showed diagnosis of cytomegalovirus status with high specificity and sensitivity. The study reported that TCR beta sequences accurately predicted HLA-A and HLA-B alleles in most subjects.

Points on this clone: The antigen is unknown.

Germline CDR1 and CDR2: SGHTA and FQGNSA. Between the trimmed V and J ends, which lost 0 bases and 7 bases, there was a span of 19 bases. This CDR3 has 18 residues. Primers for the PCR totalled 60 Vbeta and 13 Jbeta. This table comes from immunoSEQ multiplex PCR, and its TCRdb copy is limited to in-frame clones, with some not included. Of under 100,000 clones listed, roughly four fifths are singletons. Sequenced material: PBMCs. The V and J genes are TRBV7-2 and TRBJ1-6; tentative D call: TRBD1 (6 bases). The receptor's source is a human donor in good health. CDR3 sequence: CASSLAGGAGPGNSPLHF. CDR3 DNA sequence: TGTGCCAGCAGCTTAGCGGGGGGGGCGGGGCCGGGGAATTCACCCCTCCACTTT.